The 27 T cell receptor beta chains presented below share a single source sample, sequenced in a study of OX40 agonist ivuxolimab in advanced cancers. The assay was immunoSEQ multiplex PCR, and TCRdb's table has in-frame clones only and misses some. The data contain about 55,000 clones, approximately 80% of them seen just once; the ten biggest clones take up around 4.5%. Sequencing used CD4+ or CD8+ T cells sorted from blood, obtained in a trial of the OX40 agonist ivuxolimab. All receptors derive from an adult with an advanced solid tumor such as melanoma, head and neck, liver or kidney cancer.

CDR3 bases: TGTGCCAGCAGCGTAGGTCTAGCGGGGTACAATGAGCAGTTCTTC. It translates to CASSVGLAGYNEQFF. The V and J genes are TRBV9 and TRBJ2-1; 9 bases align to TRBD2. This CDR3 spans 15 amino acids. Per germline, CDR1 SGDLS and CDR2 YYNGEE. V lost 0 bases to trimming and J lost 4 bases; unmatched junction nucleotides: 2.

The V and J genes are TRBV9 and TRBJ2-5, with D hard to call. The DNA end lines up better with TRBJ2-7; the J call may be wrong. The length of the CDR3 is 13 residues. The germline V gene encodes CDR1 SGDLS and CDR2 YYNGEE. CDR3 sequence (DNA): TGTGCCAGCAGCGGGACGGATTTTTACGAGCAGTACTTC. Protein product: CASSGTDFYEQYF.

This rearrangement joins TRBV7-9 to TRBJ2-1; maybe TRBD2 (5 bases). This CDR3 is built from 14 residues. The germline V gene encodes CDR1 SEHNR and CDR2 FQNEAQ (reference sequence). Trimming took 4 bases from V and 4 from J, leaving 11 bases between them. The CDR3 sequence is CASSYDYFYNEQFF. CDR3 coding DNA: TGTGCCAGCAGCTACGACTACTTTTACAATGAGCAGTTCTTC.

The J gene is TRBJ2-6, the V gene TRBV11-2, with D perhaps assigned TRBD1 or TRBD2 (5 bases each). Trimming took off 5 bases at V and 0 bases at J, with 20 bases between the two ends. CDR3 length: 19 residues. Germline lookup yields CDR1 SGHAT and CDR2 FQNNGV. The CDR3 DNA reads as TGTGCCAGCAGCCTAGGGGTAGGGACGGATTACTCTGGGGCCAACGTCCTGACTTTC. This sequence encodes CASSLGVGTDYSGANVLTF.

The chain combines TRBV21-1 with TRBJ1-2; no check of the table's D call, TRBD1, against the DNA was made. TRBV21-1 is assigned pseudogene status. There are 14 residues in the CDR3. The CDR3 DNA sequence: TGTGCCAGCAGCAACCGGTGGGCAGCCTATGGCTACACCTTC. Its protein is CASSNRWAAYGYTF.

This chain connects TRBV11-2 to TRBJ2-7; D ambiguous. Deletions cut 7 bases from V and 4 bases from J, with 11 bases between. CDR3 length: 12 residues. CDR1 is SGHAT and CDR2 is FQNNGV in the germline V gene. CDR3 region: CASNNPPYEQYF. In DNA, the CDR3 is TGTGCCAGCAACAACCCCCCTTACGAGCAGTACTTC. The entire variable domain, with the rest obtained from reference TRBV11-2 and TRBJ2-7, is as follows: EAGVAQSPRYKIIEKRQSVAFWCNPISGHATLYWYQQILGQGPKLLIQFQNNGVVDDSQLPKDRFSAERLKGVDSTLKIQPAKLEDSAVYLCASNNPPYEQYFGPGTRLTVT.

The V and J genes are TRBV27 and TRBJ2-2; D remains ambiguous. This CDR3 region has 15 residues. CDR1 is MNHEY, CDR2 SMNVEV, per germline (reference sequence). V gave up 1 base and J gave up 3 bases, with 9 bases separating them. CDR3 nucleotides: TGTGCCAGCAGTTTATGGCTGGGTTACACCGGGGAGCTGTTTTTT. This translates into CASSLWLGYTGELFF.

There are a few counts of this clone. The chain recombines TRBV2 with TRBJ2-6; TRBD1 might be the D (6 bases). Trimming left V 10 bases short and J 0 bases short, with 10 bases between. From germline, CDR1 is SNHLY and CDR2 FYNNEI. CDR3 size: 14 residues. The CDR3 loop is CATRTDSGANVLTF. CDR3 nucleotides: TGTGCCACCCGGACAGACTCTGGGGCCAACGTCCTGACTTTC.

The chain is built from TRBV4-1 and TRBJ2-1, with TRBD2 matching over 9 bases. Germline V gene sequence: CDR1 MGHRA, CDR2 YSYEKL. The CDR3 length is 19 residues. The ends lost 0 bases at V and 0 bases at J; junction bases unmatched: 9. In nucleotides, the CDR3 is TGCGCCAGCAGCCAAGAACCTAGCGGGGTCTCAAGCTCCTACAATGAGCAGTTCTTC. Amino acids: CASSQEPSGVSSSYNEQFF.

The chain has TRBV7-2 and TRBJ2-1; D tentatively fits TRBD1 or TRBD2 (6 bases each). V lost 11 bases to trimming and J lost 5 bases, with 16 bases between them. Germline V gives CDR1 SGHTA, CDR2 FQGNSA. This CDR3 contains 13 residues. DNA of the CDR3: TGTGCCGGAGGGGGGCGCGCACACAATGAGCAGTTCTTC. This codes for CAGGGRAHNEQFF.

This chain links TRBV7-2 with TRBJ2-7; tentative D call: TRBD2 (6 bases). The germline gives CDR1 SGHTA, CDR2 FQGNSA. The CDR3 loop spans 15 amino acids. The V and J ends lost 1 base and 0 bases respectively, with 10 bases between them. This chain's CDR3 is CASSLGGLGSYEQYF. CDR3 coding DNA: TGTGCCAGCAGCTTAGGGGGACTGGGCTCCTACGAGCAGTACTTC.

The chain joins TRBV28 to TRBJ1-2; no definite D call. V dropped 6 bases and J dropped 0 bases, with 5 bases sitting between them. Germline CDR1 is MDHEN and CDR2 is SYDVKM. The CDR3 has 12 amino acids. The CDR3 loop is CASSPTNYGYTF. The CDR3 coding sequence is TGTGCCAGCAGCCCGACTAACTATGGCTACACCTTC.

The CDR3 DNA sequence: TGTGCCAGCAGCTTAGAGGGGTTCGGGGAGCAGTTCTTC. Its translation: CASSLEGFGEQFF. This chain links TRBV7-2 with TRBJ2-1, with TRBD1 as a possible D gene (5 bases). In germline, CDR1 is SGHTA, CDR2 FQGNSA. The V gene lost 1 base and the J gene lost 10 bases, with 11 bases spanning the gap. CDR3 length: 13 amino acids.

The chain is built from TRBV7-9 and TRBJ2-2, with unresolved D. CDR3 length: 13 residues. Per germline, CDR1 SEHNR and CDR2 FQNEAQ (reference sequence). The V end was cut by 3 bases, the J end by 6 bases, with 8 bases between. CDR3 in amino acids: CASSFVQAGELFF. DNA of the CDR3: TGTGCCAGCAGCTTCGTCCAAGCCGGGGAGCTGTTTTTT.

This chain joins TRBV9 and TRBJ2-1; the match to TRBD2 covers 11 bases. The CDR3 extends over 14 amino acids. The V segment lost 4 bases and the J segment 10 bases; nucleotides outside the gene matches: 7. From germline, CDR1 is SGDLS and CDR2 YYNGEE. The CDR3 is CASSSGTSGNEQFF. CDR3 nucleotide sequence: TGTGCCAGCAGCTCCGGGACTAGCGGCAACGAGCAGTTCTTC.

The chain has TRBV5-1 and TRBJ2-5; 8 bases line up with TRBD1. The germline CDR1 and CDR2 sequences are SGHRS and YFSETQ. The ends lost 0 bases at V and 7 bases at J; junction bases unmatched: 8. The CDR3 is made up of 15 amino acids. CDR3 protein: CASSLGRQGQGTQYF. CDR3 nucleotide sequence: TGCGCCAGCAGCTTGGGGCGACAGGGGCAGGGGACCCAGTACTTC.

This clone was detected once. The gene calls are TRBV11-2 and TRBJ2-2; possibly TRBD2 for D (5 bases). The germline gives CDR1 SGHAT, CDR2 FQNNGV. This CDR3 spans 13 amino acids. The V gene lost 6 bases and the J gene lost 5 bases, with 10 bases spanning the gap. CDR3 sequence (DNA): TGTGCCAGCAGGGGTCCGGGAACCGGGGAGCTGTTTTTT. Translation gives CASRGPGTGELFF.

J is TRBJ1-2 and V is TRBV6-5; weak D call: TRBD1 (6 bases). The ends were cut back, 6 bases at V and 4 bases at J, with 15 bases in the middle. CDR1 and CDR2 (germline): MNHEY, SVGAGI. The CDR3 spans 14 residues. The CDR3 DNA is TGTGCCAGCAGCCTCAGGGGCATTGGCTATGGCTACACCTTC. As protein: CASSLRGIGYGYTF.

J is TRBJ1-5 and V is TRBV6-1, with 7 bases lining up with TRBD1. The CDR3 spans 16 residues. The germline gives CDR1 MNHNS, CDR2 SASEGT. Trimming at V came to 3 bases and at J to 4 bases, leaving 9 bases not matched to a gene. CDR3 residues: CASSEVGTARNQPQHF. The CDR3 region has the DNA TGTGCCAGCAGTGAGGTCGGGACAGCCAGGAATCAGCCCCAGCATTTT.

The rearrangement uses TRBV15 and TRBJ1-5; D remains unclear. The CDR3 contains 15 residues. CDR1 and CDR2 from the germline V gene are LNHNV and YYDKDF (reference sequence). Between the trimmed V and J ends, which lost 0 bases and 0 bases, there was a span of 6 bases. CDR3 residues: CATSRDSGSNQPQHF. The CDR3 coding sequence is TGTGCCACCAGCAGAGACAGCGGTAGCAATCAGCCCCAGCATTTT.

The chain carries TRBV14 and TRBJ1-3; D is undetermined. Germline lookup yields CDR1 SGHDN and CDR2 FVKESK. This CDR3 spans 14 amino acids. Trimming shortened V by 4 bases and J by 6 bases, and 13 bases separated the two germline ends. The DNA of the CDR3 is TGTGCCAGCAGCCGGCATTCGGTTGAAAACACCATATATTTT. As protein: CASSRHSVENTIYF.

The rearrangement uses TRBV27 and TRBJ1-5; the D gene is possibly TRBD1 (5 bases). V was cut by 3 bases and J by 7 bases, with 10 bases left in between. Germline V CDR1 and CDR2: MNHEY, SMNVEV (reference sequence). This CDR3 region has 13 residues. CDR3 sequence: CASSFRGPQPQHF. CDR3 DNA: TGTGCCAGCAGTTTCCGGGGCCCCCAGCCCCAGCATTTT.

The chain is built from TRBV19 and TRBJ1-3; no definite D call. Germline V CDR1 and CDR2: LNHDA, SQIVND (reference sequence). Trimming left V 6 bases short and J 8 bases short, with 8 bases between. The CDR3 is 11 amino acids. CDR3: CASRLRYTIYF. The DNA of the CDR3 is TGTGCCAGTAGACTTCGATACACCATATATTTT.

The J gene is TRBJ2-1, the V gene TRBV28; 8 bases agree with TRBD2. CDR3 length equals 14 residues. Germline V CDR1 and CDR2: MDHEN, SYDVKM. V lost 6 bases and J lost 3; bases outside the gene matches: 4. The CDR3 loop is CASRVAGNYNEQFF. Written as DNA, the CDR3 is TGTGCCAGCAGGGTAGCGGGGAACTACAATGAGCAGTTCTTC.

V gene TRBV11-3 combines with J gene TRBJ2-1; 8 bases fit TRBD1. The CDR3 contains 15 residues. The germline V gene has CDR1 SGHNT and CDR2 YENEEA. Trimming cost V 6 bases and J 3 bases; bases outside gene matches: 7. The CDR3 DNA sequence: TGTGCCAGCAGTCCTACAGGGGGACTCTACAATGAGCAGTTCTTC. Its protein is CASSPTGGLYNEQFF.

The rearrangement joins TRBV4-3 to TRBJ2-7; 7 bases line up with TRBD1. V dropped 4 bases and J dropped 0; count of bases not matched to a gene: 3. The CDR3 sequence is 14 residues long. CDR1 and CDR2 from the germline V gene are LGHNA and YSLEER. The CDR3 sequence: CASSPDRSSYEQYF. CDR3 DNA sequence: TGCGCCAGCAGCCCGGACAGGAGCTCCTACGAGCAGTACTTC.

The chain is built from TRBV2 and TRBJ2-5, with 9 bases identical to TRBD1. J lost 4 bases, V lost 7 bases, and 4 bases had no gene match. Looked up from germline, CDR1 is SNHLY and CDR2 is FYNNEI. This CDR3 region has 13 residues. CDR3 loop: CASTKQGAETQYF. The CDR3, as DNA: TGTGCCAGCACCAAACAGGGGGCAGAGACCCAGTACTTC.